This passage covers 2 T cell receptor beta chains from one sample sequenced in a study of blood T cell repertoires in COVID-19. Data came from immunoSEQ multiplex PCR; TCRdb stores just in-frame clones and leaves some out. The data show about 21,000 clones, 80% to 90% seen once. The specimen sequenced was peripheral blood. The receptor source for this set is a man between 65 and 85 years old with active COVID-19.

V usage is TRBV24-1 and J usage is TRBJ2-1; no definite D call. The V and J ends lost 5 bases and 5 bases respectively, with 9 bases between them. CDR1 and CDR2 from the germline V gene are KGHDR and SFDVKD. The CDR3 length is 13 residues. CDR3 in amino acids: CATSGLQDNEQFF. Written as DNA, the CDR3 is TGTGCCACCAGTGGCCTGCAGGACAATGAGCAGTTCTTC.

This clone appeared a single time. This chain links TRBV3-1 (or the pseudogene TRBV3-2) with TRBJ1-3; tentative D call: TRBD1 (6 bases). CDR1 is LGHDT and CDR2 is YNNKEL in the germline V gene (reference sequence). The CDR3 length is 16 residues. Trimming removed 3 bases at V and 1 base at J, with 13 bases between. CDR3 nucleotide sequence: TGTGCCAGCAGCCAGGTGACAGGCCATTCTGGAAACACCATATATTTT. Translated: CASSQVTGHSGNTIYF.